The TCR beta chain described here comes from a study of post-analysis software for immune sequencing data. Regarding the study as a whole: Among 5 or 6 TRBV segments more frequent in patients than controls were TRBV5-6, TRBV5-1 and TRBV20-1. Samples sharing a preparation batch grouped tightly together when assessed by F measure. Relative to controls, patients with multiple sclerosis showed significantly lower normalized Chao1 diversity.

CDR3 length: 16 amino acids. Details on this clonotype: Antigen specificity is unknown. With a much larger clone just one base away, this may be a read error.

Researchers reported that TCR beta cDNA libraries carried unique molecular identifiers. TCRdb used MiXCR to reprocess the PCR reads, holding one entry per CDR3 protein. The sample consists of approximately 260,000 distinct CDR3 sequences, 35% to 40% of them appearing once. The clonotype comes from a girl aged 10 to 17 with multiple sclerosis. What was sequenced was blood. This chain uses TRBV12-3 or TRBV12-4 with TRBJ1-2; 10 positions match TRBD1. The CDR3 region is CASSATPGTGAPGFTF. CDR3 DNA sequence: TGTGCCAGCAGTGCAACCCCCGGGACAGGGGCCCCTGGCTTCACCTTC.